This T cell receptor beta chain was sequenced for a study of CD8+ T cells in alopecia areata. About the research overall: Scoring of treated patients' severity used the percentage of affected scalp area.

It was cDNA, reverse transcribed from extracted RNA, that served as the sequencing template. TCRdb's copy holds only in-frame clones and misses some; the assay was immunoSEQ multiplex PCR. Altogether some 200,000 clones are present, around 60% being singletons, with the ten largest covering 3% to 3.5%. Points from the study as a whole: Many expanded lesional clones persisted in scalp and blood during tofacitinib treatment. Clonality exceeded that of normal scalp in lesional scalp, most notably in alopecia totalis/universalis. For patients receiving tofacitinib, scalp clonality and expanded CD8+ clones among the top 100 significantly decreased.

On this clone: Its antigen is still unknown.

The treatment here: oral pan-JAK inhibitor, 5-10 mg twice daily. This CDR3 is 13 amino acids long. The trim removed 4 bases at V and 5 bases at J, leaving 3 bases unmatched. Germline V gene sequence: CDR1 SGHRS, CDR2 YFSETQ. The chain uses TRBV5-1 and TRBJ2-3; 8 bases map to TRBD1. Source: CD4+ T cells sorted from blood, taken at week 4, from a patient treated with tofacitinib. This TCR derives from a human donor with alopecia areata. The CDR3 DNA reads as TGCGCCAGCAGCACACAGGGGGAAGATACGCAGTATTTT. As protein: CASSTQGEDTQYF.